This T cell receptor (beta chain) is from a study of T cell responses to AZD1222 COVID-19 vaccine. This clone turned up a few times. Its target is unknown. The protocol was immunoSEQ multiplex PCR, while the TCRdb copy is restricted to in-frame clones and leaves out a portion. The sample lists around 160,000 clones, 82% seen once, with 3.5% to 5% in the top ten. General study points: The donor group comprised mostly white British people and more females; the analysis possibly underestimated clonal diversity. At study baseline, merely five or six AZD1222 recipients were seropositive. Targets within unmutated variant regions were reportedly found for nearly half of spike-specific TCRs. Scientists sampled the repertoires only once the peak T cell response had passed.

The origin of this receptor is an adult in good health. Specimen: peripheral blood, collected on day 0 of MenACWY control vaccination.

The CDR3 DNA reads as TGTGCCAGCAACCAGGGGACTCGTAACTATGGCTACACCTTC. Its translation: CASNQGTRNYGYTF. V and J are TRBV28 and TRBJ1-2; D is possibly TRBD1 (6 bases). The germline V gene encodes CDR1 MDHEN and CDR2 SYDVKM. CDR3 length equals 14 residues. The germline V and J ends were trimmed by 7 bases and 1 base, with 13 bases remaining between them.